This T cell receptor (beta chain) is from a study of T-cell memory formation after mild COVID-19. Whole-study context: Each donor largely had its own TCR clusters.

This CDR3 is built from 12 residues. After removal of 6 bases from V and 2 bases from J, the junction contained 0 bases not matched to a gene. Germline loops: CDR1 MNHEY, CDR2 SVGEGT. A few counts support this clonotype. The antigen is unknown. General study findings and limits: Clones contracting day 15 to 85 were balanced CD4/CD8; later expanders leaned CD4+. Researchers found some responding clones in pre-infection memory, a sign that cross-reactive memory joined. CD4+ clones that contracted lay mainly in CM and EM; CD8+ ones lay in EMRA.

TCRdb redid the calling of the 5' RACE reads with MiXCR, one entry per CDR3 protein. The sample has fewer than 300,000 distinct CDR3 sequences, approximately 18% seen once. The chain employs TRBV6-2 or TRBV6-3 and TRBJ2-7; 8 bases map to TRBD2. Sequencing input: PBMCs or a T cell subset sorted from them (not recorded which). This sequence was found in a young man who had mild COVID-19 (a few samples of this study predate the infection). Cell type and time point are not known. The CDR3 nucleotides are TGTGCCAGCAGGACTAGCGCCTACGAGCAGTACTTC. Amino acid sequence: CASRTSAYEQYF.